This record concerns one T cell receptor beta chain sequence. The data were taken from a study of beta chain features in type 1 diabetes. TCRB transcripts that were expressed got sequenced, as all of the isolated RNA had been reverse transcribed. TCRdb keeps only in-frame clones here, not all; method: immunoSEQ multiplex PCR. The repertoire has some 150,000 clones, over 9.5% of them found once; the top ten carry 1.3%. The ends were cut back, 0 bases at V and 2 bases at J, with 11 bases in the middle. The CDR3 spans 15 residues. Germline CDR1 reads ENHRY; CDR2 reads SYGVKD. The genes are TRBV10-3 and TRBJ2-7; possible D gene TRBD2, 5 bases. The source is a man aged 18 to 30 in good health. The sample was naive CD4+ T cells from blood. The CDR3 DNA sequence: TGTGCCATCAGTGAGTCTCCAGTACTAGCCTACGAGCAGTACTTC. As protein: CAISESPVLAYEQYF.